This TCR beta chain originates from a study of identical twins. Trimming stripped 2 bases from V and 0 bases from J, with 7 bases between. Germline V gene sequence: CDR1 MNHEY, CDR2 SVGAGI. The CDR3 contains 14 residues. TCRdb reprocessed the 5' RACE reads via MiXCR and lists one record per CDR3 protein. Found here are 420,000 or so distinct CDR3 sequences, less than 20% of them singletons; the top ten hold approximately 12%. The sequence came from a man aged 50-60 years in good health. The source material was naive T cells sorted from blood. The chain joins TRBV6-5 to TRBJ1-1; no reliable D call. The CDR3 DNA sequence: TGTGCCAGCAGTTACGGTGTTTTGAACACTGAAGCTTTCTTT. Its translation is CASSYGVLNTEAFF.